The rows below give T cell receptor beta chains drawn from one sample of a study of blood T cell repertoires in COVID-19. This table comes from immunoSEQ multiplex PCR, and its TCRdb copy is limited to in-frame clones, with some not included. The table records over 50,000 clones, approximately 78% of them present only once. Sequencing used peripheral blood. The receptors were gathered from an elderly man with acute or convalescent COVID-19. Each CDR3 is given with its conserved first and last residue. Fields, in order: J gene, V gene, clone size, D gene, CDR3 protein, CDR3 DNA. A D gene is named only where the DNA matches it firmly. Clone size is not always given. Where it is, it says once, few, many or a class for expanded clones.

J: TRBJ2-1; V: TRBV5-1; size: NA; D: NA; CDR3: CASSQDGSSYNEQFF; DNA: TGCGCCAGCAGCCAGGACGGGAGCTCCTACAATGAGCAGTTCTTC
J: TRBJ2-6; V: TRBV4-3; size: NA; D: NA; CDR3: CASSQDPIRRGPSSGANVLTF; DNA: TGCGCCAGCAGCCAAGATCCCATCCGGAGGGGGCCGAGCTCTGGGGCCAACGTCCTGACTTTC
J: TRBJ2-1; V: TRBV10-3; size: NA; D: TRBD2; CDR3: CAIRSGTKDEQFF; DNA: TGTGCCATCAGATCCGGGACTAAAGATGAGCAGTTCTTC
J: TRBJ2-2; V: TRBV27; size: NA; D: TRBD1; CDR3: CASSLYRGSGELFF; DNA: TGTGCCAGCAGTTTATACAGGGGAAGCGGGGAGCTGTTTTTT
J: TRBJ2-5; V: TRBV5-4; size: NA; D: NA; CDR3: CASSLGLSGAQYF; DNA: TGTGCCAGCAGCTTGGGACTGTCAGGGGCCCAGTACTTC
J: TRBJ1-3; V: TRBV7-2; size: NA; D: NA; CDR3: CASSLSIRSGNTIYF; DNA: TGTGCCAGCAGCTTGTCGATCAGGTCTGGAAACACCATATATTTT
J: TRBJ2-1; V: TRBV7-3; size: NA; D: NA; CDR3: CASRDFSPFSEQFF; DNA: TGTGCCAGCCGAGACTTTTCGCCTTTCAGTGAGCAGTTCTTC
J: TRBJ2-2; V: TRBV19; size: NA; D: NA; CDR3: CASMGTPYTGELFF; DNA: TGTGCCAGTATGGGGACACCTTACACCGGGGAGCTGTTTTTT
J: TRBJ1-1; V: TRBV14; size: NA; D: NA; CDR3: CASSPLKGTPNTEAFF; DNA: TGTGCCAGCAGCCCCCTGAAGGGGACACCGAACACTGAAGCTTTCTTT
J: TRBJ2-1; V: TRBV2; size: few; D: NA; CDR3: CASSELIEQFF; DNA: TGTGCCAGCAGTGAACTTATTGAGCAGTTCTTC
J: TRBJ1-2; V: TRBV5-6; size: NA; D: TRBD1; CDR3: CASSHRGPGGYTF; DNA: TGTGCCAGCAGTCACAGGGGGCCTGGCGGCTACACCTTC
J: TRBJ2-7; V: TRBV6-5; size: NA; D: NA; CDR3: CASTLTGHTYEQYF; DNA: TGTGCCAGCACTCTGACAGGCCACACCTACGAGCAGTACTTC
J: TRBJ1-1; V: TRBV11-3; size: once; D: NA; CDR3: CASSSQGNTEAFF; DNA: TGTGCCAGCAGTAGTCAGGGGAACACTGAAGCTTTCTTT
J: TRBJ2-7; V: TRBV19; size: NA; D: TRBD1; CDR3: CATRDRGYEQYF; DNA: TGTGCCACCCGGGACAGGGGCTACGAGCAGTACTTC
J: TRBJ2-7; V: TRBV11-3; size: NA; D: NA; CDR3: CASSLGPGAYEQYF; DNA: TGTGCCAGCAGCTTAGGCCCGGGTGCCTACGAGCAGTACTTC
J: TRBJ2-7; V: TRBV9; size: NA; D: TRBD1; CDR3: CASSVEGAGNEQYF; DNA: TGTGCCAGCAGCGTAGAGGGGGCGGGTAACGAGCAGTACTTC
J: TRBJ1-2; V: TRBV6-2/TRBV6-3; size: NA; D: NA; CDR3: CASSYEGTNYGYTF; DNA: TGTGCCAGCAGTTACGAGGGAACAAACTATGGCTACACCTTC
J: TRBJ1-1; V: TRBV19; size: NA; D: TRBD1; CDR3: CASRPGTGNREAFF; DNA: TGTGCCAGTAGGCCCGGGACAGGTAATAGGGAAGCTTTCTTT
J: TRBJ2-4; V: TRBV7-2; size: NA; D: TRBD2; CDR3: CASSLVGSAGGSGNIQYF; DNA: TGTGCCAGCAGCTTAGTCGGATCAGCGGGAGGATCGGGAAACATTCAGTACTTC
J: TRBJ1-3; V: TRBV19; size: NA; D: NA; CDR3: CASTLGRDSGNTIYF; DNA: TGTGCCAGTACCCTAGGCCGGGACTCTGGAAACACCATATATTTT
J: TRBJ1-2; V: TRBV11-2; size: NA; D: NA; CDR3: CASSLDSYGYTF; DNA: TGTGCCAGCAGCCTCGACAGTTATGGCTACACCTTC
J: TRBJ1-2; V: TRBV5-1; size: NA; D: NA; CDR3: CASSLALGEGYTF; DNA: TGCGCCAGCAGCTTGGCCCTAGGGGAAGGCTACACCTTC
J: TRBJ2-1; V: TRBV13; size: NA; D: TRBD2; CDR3: CASSFVLAGVEQFF; DNA: TGTGCCAGCAGCTTCGTACTAGCGGGAGTAGAGCAGTTCTTC
J: TRBJ2-1; V: TRBV24-1; size: NA; D: TRBD1; CDR3: CASGGRDRGLKQFF; DNA: TGTGCCTCCGGGGGCCGGGACAGGGGGCTCAAGCAGTTCTTC
J: TRBJ1-1; V: TRBV4-2; size: NA; D: TRBD1; CDR3: CASSHRTGETYRNTEAFF; DNA: TGTGCCAGCAGCCATAGGACAGGGGAAACGTATAGGAACACTGAAGCTTTCTTT
J: TRBJ1-2; V: TRBV7-2; size: NA; D: NA; CDR3: CASSLALTGGGTYGYTF; DNA: TGTGCCAGCAGCTTAGCGTTGACGGGTGGAGGGACCTATGGCTACACCTTC
J: TRBJ2-1; V: TRBV20-1; size: NA; D: TRBD2; CDR3: CSASSSGVREQFF; DNA: TGCAGTGCTAGTTCTAGCGGGGTCCGGGAGCAGTTCTTC
J: TRBJ2-6; V: TRBV5-6; size: NA; D: NA; CDR3: CASSLTASGANVLTF; DNA: TGTGCCAGCAGCTTGACAGCCTCTGGGGCCAACGTCCTGACTTTC